A single T cell receptor (beta chain) is shown here with its context. The sample belongs to a study of T cell changes during pregnancy in multiple sclerosis. This CDR3 is 15 amino acids long. Germline V gives CDR1 SGHDT, CDR2 YYEEEE. J lost 0 bases, V lost 4 bases, and 7 bases had no gene match. Sequenced by immunoSEQ multiplex PCR; TCRdb stores in-frame clones only, minus some. The sample carries about 59,000 clones, approximately 90% recorded once. The starting material was peripheral blood, obtained in the first trimester of pregnancy. V and J are TRBV5-6 and TRBJ2-7; 7 bases fit TRBD1. This receptor was obtained from a female donor in good health, enrolled as a control in a pregnancy study. This CDR3 is CASSPLDRSSYEQYF. DNA of the CDR3: TGTGCCAGCAGCCCGCTGGACAGGAGCTCCTACGAGCAGTACTTC.